Below, one TCR beta chain is given with its context. Its antigen is as yet unknown. The V segment lost 10 bases and the J segment 1 base; nucleotides outside the gene matches: 4. This CDR3 is built from 14 residues. Germline lookup yields CDR1 SGHTA and CDR2 FQGNSA. This record comes from a study of long-term antiretroviral therapy in people with HIV. Findings and caveats of the study: Across all time points, the repertoire was dominated by clones that expanded before ART. In HIV, the repertoires covered a tighter span of CDR3 lengths than in controls. For ART adherence, viral resistance and therapy changes, no data were available.

Runs used v3.0 of the immunoSEQ assay and were done at survey level. Using immunoSEQ multiplex PCR, the repertoire was profiled, and TCRdb retains in-frame clones only, with some absent. The table has roughly 42,000 clones, approximately 85% seen once. This sequence originates from a woman aged 50 to 60 with HIV. The chain couples TRBV7-2 to TRBJ2-2, with 9 nucleotides matching TRBD1. The source was unsorted PBMCs, collected 3.1 years after starting antiretroviral therapy. DNA of the CDR3: TGTGCCACACAGGGGGCGCGGAACACCGGGGAGCTGTTTTTT. Protein product: CATQGARNTGELFF.